Each of the 32 T cell receptor beta chains below was sequenced from the same sample in a study of OX40 agonist ivuxolimab in advanced cancers. Repertoires were generated with immunoSEQ multiplex PCR, while TCRdb's copy carries only in-frame clones and drops some. The repertoire holds roughly 80,000 clones, with 85% to 95% as singletons. The specimen comprised CD4+ or CD8+ T cells sorted from blood, sampled in a trial of the OX40 agonist ivuxolimab. Receptors originate from an adult with an advanced solid tumor such as melanoma, head and neck, liver or kidney cancer.

This chain links TRBV6-1 with TRBJ1-2; TRBD1 aligns across 7 bases. This CDR3 is built from 15 residues. J was trimmed by 2 bases and V by 5 bases; bases with no gene match: 8. Germline CDR1 reads MNHNS; CDR2 reads SASEGT. Here the CDR3 reads CASSPKGGQNYGYTF. CDR3 DNA sequence: TGTGCCAGCAGTCCAAAGGGGGGACAGAACTATGGCTACACCTTC.

This chain joins TRBV29-1 and TRBJ1-4; 11 nucleotides agree with TRBD1. The V gene end was trimmed by 7 bases and the J gene end by 7 bases; junction bases not matched to a gene: 11. This CDR3 is built from 15 residues. Germline V lookup: CDR1 SQVTM, CDR2 ANQGSEA. The CDR3 reads CSAAAGTGGIEKLFF. The CDR3 region has the DNA TGCAGCGCGGCCGCTGGGACAGGGGGTATTGAAAAACTGTTTTTT.

The chain recombines TRBV10-1 with TRBJ2-5; 12 nucleotides match TRBD2. The germline V gene has CDR1 WNHNN and CDR2 SYGVQD (reference sequence). CDR3 length: 16 residues. The V and J ends lost 2 bases and 6 bases, in that order; junction bases with no gene match: 7. The CDR3 nucleotides read TGCGCCAGCAGTGAGAGGCTAGCGGGAGGGTTGAAGACCCAGTACTTC. It yields the protein CASSERLAGGLKTQYF.

The rearrangement joins TRBV10-3 to TRBJ2-1, with D uncertain. Between the trimmed V and J ends, which lost 0 bases and 10 bases, there was a span of 10 bases. This CDR3 contains 13 residues. CDR1 is ENHRY, CDR2 SYGVKD, per germline. CDR3 in amino acids: CAISESTVSEQFF. CDR3 bases: TGTGCCATCAGTGAGTCGACGGTCTCAGAGCAGTTCTTC.

The rearrangement links TRBV11-3 to TRBJ2-7; D is possibly TRBD1 or TRBD2 (6 bases each). The CDR3 is 16 residues long. The V gene's germline CDR1 is SGHNT and CDR2 YENEEA. Trimming removed 7 bases at V and 2 bases at J, with 21 bases between. The CDR3: CASTLRGGTGPYEQYF. CDR3 sequence (DNA): TGTGCCAGCACTCTTCGAGGGGGGACGGGACCCTACGAGCAGTACTTC.

The genes are TRBV21-1 and TRBJ2-7. TRBV21-1 is designated a pseudogene. The CDR3 sequence is 15 residues long. The CDR3: CASSKGKIYRYEQYF. The CDR3 region has the DNA TGTGCCAGCAGCAAGGGTAAGATTTATCGATACGAGCAGTACTTC.

This rearrangement joins TRBV4-3 to TRBJ2-7; D is possibly TRBD1 or TRBD2 (5 bases each). The germline V and J ends were trimmed by 0 bases and 7 bases, with 25 bases remaining between them. This CDR3 has 18 amino acids. Germline V gene sequence: CDR1 LGHNA, CDR2 YSLEER. The CDR3: CASSQDWGRHIFAWEQYF. For the CDR3, the DNA is TGCGCCAGCAGCCAAGACTGGGGGAGACATATCTTCGCGTGGGAGCAGTACTTC.

The gene calls are TRBV7-9 and TRBJ2-6; no reliable D call. Between the trimmed V and J ends, which lost 1 base and 0 bases, there was a span of 4 bases. The CDR3 sequence is 15 residues long. Looked up from germline, CDR1 is SEHNR and CDR2 is FQNEAQ (reference sequence). CDR3 nucleotide sequence: TGTGCCAGCAGCTTAGAGAGCTCTGGGGCCAACGTCCTGACTTTC. Protein: CASSLESSGANVLTF.

The chain recombines TRBV15 with TRBJ2-5; unclear D gene. Germline V gene lookup returns CDR1 LNHNV and CDR2 YYDKDF (reference sequence). V lost 0 bases and J 4 bases, leaving 12 bases between the germline ends. This CDR3 is 15 amino acids long. The CDR3 loop reads CATSRDPGISETQYF. The CDR3 DNA reads as TGTGCCACCAGCAGAGATCCGGGCATCTCAGAGACCCAGTACTTC.

V is TRBV18 and J is TRBJ1-1; tentative D call: TRBD1 (6 bases). CDR3 length: 12 residues. Trimming pared 6 bases from V and 3 bases from J, leaving 8 bases between. The V gene's germline CDR1 is KGHSH and CDR2 LQKENI. The CDR3 loop is CASSRTDTEAFF. In DNA form, the CDR3 reads TGTGCCAGCTCCCGGACAGACACTGAAGCTTTCTTT. Variable domain in full (rest from reference TRBV18 and TRBJ1-1): NAGVMQNPRHLVRRRGQEARLRCSPMKGHSHVYWYRQLPEEGLKFMVYLQKENIIDESGMPKERFSAEFPKEGPSILRIQQVVRGDSAAYFCASSRTDTEAFFGQGTRLTVV.

The rearrangement joins TRBV28 to TRBJ2-7, with 11 bases fitting TRBD2. This CDR3 is built from 15 residues. V was clipped by 6 bases and J by 4 bases; unmatched bases: 8. Germline V gene data show CDR1 as MDHEN and CDR2 as SYDVKM. The CDR3 nucleotides read TGTGCCAGCAGCCCCTTCCTAGCGGGAGGTTACGAGCAGTACTTC. Amino acid sequence: CASSPFLAGGYEQYF. Full variable domain (missing parts from reference TRBV28 and TRBJ2-7): DVKVTQSSRYLVKRTGEKVFLECVQDMDHENMFWYRQDPGLGLRLIYFSYDVKMKEKGDIPEGYSVSREKKERFSLILESASTNQTSMYLCASSPFLAGGYEQYFGPGTRLTVT.

The rearrangement uses TRBV5-1 and TRBJ2-1, with 13 positions matching TRBD2. This CDR3 spans 18 amino acids. V was clipped by 4 bases and J by 4 bases; unmatched bases: 11. The germline gives CDR1 SGHRS, CDR2 YFSETQ. The CDR3, as DNA: TGCGCCAGCAGCCCAGGACTAGCGGGAGTCCCGAGGTACAATGAGCAGTTCTTC. The encoded protein is CASSPGLAGVPRYNEQFF.

The J gene is TRBJ1-3, the V gene TRBV6-5; D is ambiguous. V dropped 8 bases and J dropped 0 bases, with 11 bases sitting between them. Germline CDR1 MNHEY, CDR2 SVGAGI. The CDR3 totals 14 residues. CDR3 sequence reads: CASGMDGSGNTIYF. CDR3 nucleotides: TGTGCCAGCGGGATGGACGGCTCTGGAAACACCATATATTTT.

The rearrangement uses TRBV5-4 and TRBJ1-2, with a weak D call TRBD1 (6 bases). Trimming shortened V by 4 bases and J by 6 bases, and 19 bases separated the two germline ends. This CDR3 spans 15 amino acids. Germline CDR1 SGHNT, CDR2 YYREEE (reference sequence). Written as DNA, the CDR3 is TGTGCCAGCAGCCAAGGGGGGGCGCAACCCCATGGCTACACCTTC. The encoded protein is CASSQGGAQPHGYTF.

The V and J genes are TRBV5-4 and TRBJ1-3; 10 nucleotides align to TRBD1. V trimming: 9 bases; J trimming: 2 bases; junction bases outside the gene matches: 5. CDR1 and CDR2 (germline): SGHNT, YYREEE (reference sequence). This CDR3 is 14 amino acids long. CDR3 loop: CANGQGEAGNTIYF. CDR3 nucleotides: TGTGCCAACGGACAGGGGGAGGCTGGAAACACCATATATTTT.

This clone appeared once. V gene TRBV5-1 combines with J gene TRBJ2-7; TRBD2 is a possible D gene (6 bases). The V and J ends lost 4 bases and 6 bases respectively, with 17 bases between them. There are 14 residues in the CDR3. Germline values: CDR1 SGHRS, CDR2 YFSETQ. CDR3 region: CASSGPGLKSEQYF. The CDR3 bases are TGCGCCAGCAGCGGTCCGGGACTCAAGTCCGAGCAGTACTTC.

This sequence joins TRBV7-9 and TRBJ1-2; D perhaps matches TRBD1 (6 bases). The CDR3 loop spans 15 amino acids. V lost 5 bases, J lost 6 bases, and 19 bases lay in between. The germline CDR1 and CDR2 sequences are SEHNR and FQNEAQ (reference sequence). CDR3 region: CASSISAGGTHGYTF. CDR3 bases: TGTGCCAGCAGCATTTCCGCCGGGGGCACTCATGGCTACACCTTC. The complete variable domain, with remaining parts taken from reference TRBV7-9 and TRBJ1-2, reads DTGVSQNPRHKITKRGQNVTFRCDPISEHNRLYWYRQTLGQGPEFLTYFQNEAQLEKSRLLSDRFSAERPKGSFSTLEIQRTEQGDSAMYLCASSISAGGTHGYTFGSGTRLTVV.

The chain uses TRBV7-2 and TRBJ2-1; no clear D. Trimming stripped 1 base from V and 7 bases from J, with 17 bases between. The germline CDR1 and CDR2 sequences are SGHTA and FQGNSA. The CDR3 totals 16 residues. DNA of the CDR3: TGTGCCAGCAGCTTAGTAGGTCCGGGTTCAGGAAATGAGCAGTTCTTC. This sequence encodes CASSLVGPGSGNEQFF.

This clone appeared a few times. The rearrangement links TRBV11-2 to TRBJ2-1; D gene ambiguous. The CDR3 is 13 residues long. CDR1 and CDR2 from the germline V gene are SGHAT and FQNNGV. With 1 base removed from V and 5 bases from J, the gap between germline ends came to 6 bases. The CDR3 here is CASSLGRHNEQFF. CDR3 in DNA: TGTGCCAGCAGCTTAGGACGACACAATGAGCAGTTCTTC.

V usage is TRBV30 and J usage is TRBJ2-7; 8 bases are shared with TRBD1. The germline V gene has CDR1 GTSNPN and CDR2 SVGIG (reference sequence). V trimming: 3 bases; J trimming: 3 bases; junction bases outside the gene matches: 7. The length of the CDR3 is 14 residues. The CDR3 DNA sequence: TGTGCCTGGAGGGTCAGGGGGCGTAGCTACGAGCAGTACTTC. It translates to CAWRVRGRSYEQYF.

This chain joins TRBV4-3 and TRBJ2-7, with D possibly TRBD1 on 5 matching bases. The CDR3 consists of 16 residues. V lost 2 bases and J 5 bases, leaving 19 bases between the germline ends. Per the germline V gene, CDR1 is LGHNA and CDR2 is YSLEER. CDR3 sequence reads: CASSQFSGKGQDEQYF. The DNA of the CDR3 is TGCGCCAGCAGCCAATTTTCTGGTAAGGGGCAAGACGAGCAGTACTTC.

The V call is TRBV5-6, the J call TRBJ1-2; TRBD1 might be the D (5 bases). CDR1 and CDR2 from the germline V gene are SGHDT and YYEEEE. The length of the CDR3 is 12 residues. V dropped 4 bases and J dropped 5 bases, with 9 bases sitting between them. The CDR3 is CASSARVYGYTF. CDR3 coding DNA: TGTGCCAGCAGCGCCAGGGTTTATGGCTACACCTTC.

The rearrangement links TRBV10-3 to TRBJ2-3; D uncertain. V lost 3 bases to trimming and J lost 4 bases, with 8 bases between them. This CDR3 is built from 13 residues. The germline gives CDR1 ENHRY, CDR2 SYGVKD. As DNA, the CDR3 is TGTGCCATCAGTGATGTCAGCTCAGATACGCAGTATTTT. Its protein is CAISDVSSDTQYF.

The V gene is TRBV10-2, the J gene TRBJ2-7, with 11 nucleotides matching TRBD2. The CDR3 contains 16 residues. From germline, CDR1 is WSHSY and CDR2 SAAADI. With 6 bases clipped from V and 0 bases from J, the junction kept 7 bases outside the gene matches. In DNA form, the CDR3 reads TGCGCCAGCAGATCAACAACTAGCGGGGGCTCCTACGAGCAGTACTTC. This codes for CASRSTTSGGSYEQYF.

The CDR3 loop is CASSVWTGGGNTIYF. The CDR3 nucleotides read TGTGCCAGCAGCGTCTGGACAGGGGGCGGAAACACCATATATTTT. The chain joins TRBV5-8 to TRBJ1-3; 11 positions match TRBD1. Trimming took 4 bases from V and 4 from J; bases not matched to a gene: 4. The CDR3 sequence is 15 residues long. The germline V gene encodes CDR1 SGHTS and CDR2 YDEGEE.

The chain has TRBV15 and TRBJ2-7, with 8 positions matching TRBD2. Germline V gives CDR1 LNHNV, CDR2 YYDKDF (reference sequence). Unmatched junction bases numbered 13, after V lost 1 base and J lost 2 bases. The CDR3 has 18 amino acids. The CDR3 spells CATSRARKGAGAPYEQYF. The CDR3 bases are TGTGCCACCAGCAGAGCCCGGAAGGGAGCGGGAGCCCCCTACGAGCAGTACTTC.

The chain couples TRBV5-1 to TRBJ2-5, with D maybe TRBD1 (6 bases). V lost 4 bases and J 5 bases, leaving 12 bases between the germline ends. Germline-derived CDR1 and CDR2 are SGHRS and YFSETQ. This CDR3 has 13 amino acids. CDR3 sequence reads: CASSVSGEETQYF. CDR3 bases: TGCGCCAGCAGCGTTTCAGGGGAGGAGACCCAGTACTTC.

This clone was recorded only once. CDR3 nucleotide sequence: TGTGCCAGCACAAAACGGACAGTATTCGGGACGGACTATGAAAAACTGTTTTTT. It codes for CASTKRTVFGTDYEKLFF. The rearrangement joins TRBV2 to TRBJ1-4, with a tentative D call TRBD1 (6 bases). The length of the CDR3 is 18 residues. From germline, CDR1 is SNHLY and CDR2 FYNNEI. V shed 7 bases and J shed 6 bases, with 27 bases lying between them.

This rearrangement joins TRBV5-4 to TRBJ2-1; D remains ambiguous. CDR1 SGHNT and CDR2 YYREEE come from the germline V gene (reference sequence). Trimming removed 0 bases at V and 0 bases at J, with 10 bases between. CDR3 length equals 16 residues. The CDR3 DNA follows: TGTGCCAGCAGCTTGGGTGGTACCACCTCCTACAATGAGCAGTTCTTC. Encoded protein: CASSLGGTTSYNEQFF.

This sequence joins TRBV7-3 and TRBJ2-2; D possibly matches TRBD1 or TRBD2 (7 bases each). V was clipped by 5 bases and J by 2 bases, with 18 bases between them. The CDR3 consists of 17 residues. Germline assignment: CDR1 SGHTA and CDR2 FQGTGA. CDR3 in DNA: TGTGCCAGCAGCCCCTACGGGGGGACAGCAAACACCGGGGAGCTGTTTTTT. Translating gives CASSPYGGTANTGELFF.

The chain has TRBV30 and TRBJ2-1, with a weak D call TRBD2 (5 bases). The CDR3 is made up of 15 amino acids. CDR1 is GTSNPN, CDR2 SVGIG, per germline (reference sequence). Trimming removed 1 base at V and 5 bases at J, with 15 bases between. In DNA, the CDR3 is TGTGCCTGGAGTGATCGGGGAAAAACTAACAATGAGCAGTTCTTC. Residues: CAWSDRGKTNNEQFF.

The chain links TRBV7-2 to TRBJ2-3; 7 nucleotides agree with TRBD2. This CDR3 has 19 amino acids. The V and J ends lost 5 bases and 2 bases, in that order; junction bases with no gene match: 19. From germline, CDR1 is SGHTA and CDR2 FQGNSA. Here the CDR3 reads CASSPGRLADFIFTDTQYF. The DNA of the CDR3 is TGTGCCAGCAGCCCCGGCCGGCTAGCGGACTTCATTTTCACAGATACGCAGTATTTT.